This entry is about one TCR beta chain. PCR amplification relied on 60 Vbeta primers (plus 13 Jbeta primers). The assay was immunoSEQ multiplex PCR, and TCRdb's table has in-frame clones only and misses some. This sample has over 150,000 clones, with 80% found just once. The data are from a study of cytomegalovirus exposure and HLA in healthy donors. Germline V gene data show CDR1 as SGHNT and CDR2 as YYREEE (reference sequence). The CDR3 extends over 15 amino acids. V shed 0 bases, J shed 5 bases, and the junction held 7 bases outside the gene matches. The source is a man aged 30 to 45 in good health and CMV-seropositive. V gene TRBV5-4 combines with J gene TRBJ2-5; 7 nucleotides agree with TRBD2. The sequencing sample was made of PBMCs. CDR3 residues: CASSLDPGGTETQYF. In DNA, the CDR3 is TGTGCCAGCAGCTTGGATCCGGGAGGAACGGAGACCCAGTACTTC.